Detailed here is one TCR beta chain. Losses at the gene ends were 0 bases for V and 2 bases for J; bases not matched to a gene: 5. CDR3 size: 16 residues. From germline, CDR1 is SGDLS and CDR2 YYNGEE. This sample was included in a study of OX40 agonist ivuxolimab in advanced cancers. Libraries were prepared by immunoSEQ multiplex PCR; TCRdb keeps only in-frame clonotypes and omits some of them. This sample has approximately 100,000 clones, with roughly 90% found just once. This clonotype was sampled from an adult with an advanced solid tumor such as melanoma, head and neck, liver or kidney cancer. This chain links TRBV9 with TRBJ2-5, with 9 bases that match TRBD2. The sequencing here drew on CD4+ or CD8+ T cells sorted from blood, taken in a trial of the OX40 agonist ivuxolimab. The CDR3, as DNA: TGTGCCAGCAGCGTAGGGCCGCGGGGGGGTCAAGAGACCCAGTACTTC. It specifies CASSVGPRGGQETQYF.